The 4 T cell receptor beta chains given below trace back to one sample, sequenced in a study of CD8 T cells in ankylosing spondylitis. Study findings and constraints: A TCR beta motif of roughly eight highly homologous variants seemed to mark ankylosing spondylitis blood.

Each CDR3 protein gets one entry after TCRdb re-called the 5' RACE reads with MiXCR. The sample gives 350,000 or so distinct CDR3 sequences, around 8% of which show up once; approximately 15% is in the top ten. Their target antigens are unknown. Specimen: blood, either unsorted or a sorted T cell fraction (not recorded which). The origin of the receptors is a male donor with ankylosing spondylitis.

The chain joins TRBV3-1 to TRBJ2-7, with D perhaps TRBD1 or TRBD2 (5 bases each). V lost 1 base and J lost 4, with 14 bases in between. The germline CDR1 and CDR2 sequences are LGHDT and YNNKEL (reference sequence). This CDR3 region has 15 residues. The CDR3 sequence: CASSQGGDGAYEQYF. The DNA of the CDR3 is TGTGCCAGCAGCCAAGGAGGGGATGGGGCTTACGAGCAGTACTTC.

This clonotype was picked up many times. The chain employs TRBV12-3 or TRBV12-4 and TRBJ1-1; D perhaps matches TRBD1 (6 bases). The length of the CDR3 is 15 residues. V lost 6 bases and J lost 3, with 17 bases in between. CDR3 in DNA: TGTGCCAGCAGAAAGAGGGGGGGCGCGGACACTGAAGCTTTCTTT. Protein sequence: CASRKRGGADTEAFF.

This clonotype was observed many times. This chain uses TRBV3-1 with TRBJ2-2, with D perhaps TRBD2 (6 bases). The V gene's germline CDR1 is LGHDT and CDR2 YNNKEL (reference sequence). V gave up 4 bases and J gave up 1 base, with 13 bases separating them. The CDR3 has 16 residues. The CDR3 sequence: CASSRTSLENTGELFF. The CDR3 DNA reads as TGTGCCAGCAGCCGAACTAGCTTAGAGAACACCGGGGAGCTGTTTTTT.

J is TRBJ1-1 and V is TRBV7-9, with no clear D. Germline V gives CDR1 SEHNR, CDR2 FQNEAQ (reference sequence). This CDR3 contains 13 residues. V was trimmed by 5 bases and J by 2 bases, leaving 9 bases between them. The CDR3 DNA reads TGTGCCAGCAGCGCCACTGCAAACACTGAAGCTTTCTTT. It yields the protein CASSATANTEAFF.